A few counts support the clone carrying this TCR beta chain. The junction had 11 bases not matched to a gene; V was cut back by 8 bases and J by 7 bases. Germline CDR1 MNHEY, CDR2 SVGAGI. This CDR3 has 15 residues. TCRbeta libraries were built with three rounds of nested PCR, modified from ARM-PCR. In TCRdb, the multiplex PCR reads were re-called with MiXCR into one record per CDR3 protein. This sample has 200,000 to 250,000 distinct CDR3 sequences, with about 71% found just once. The data belong to a study of tumor and adjacent non-tumor tissue in lung cancer. Study summary: Patients comprised some eleven adenocarcinoma, a couple of squamous cell carcinoma and 1 small cell lung cancer. Aged about 31 to 76 years, patients included roughly 10 men and about 5 women with stage I to III disease.

No cell sorting was done before RNA was extracted from the tissue. The sample consisted of lung tumor tissue. The J gene is TRBJ1-4, the V gene TRBV6-5; 9 nucleotides align to TRBD1. The sequence derives from a man between 60 and 75 years old with non-small cell lung cancer. The CDR3 DNA follows: TGTGCCAGCCGCAATACAGGGGGCAGGTTTGAAAAACTGTTTTTT. Translated: CASRNTGGRFEKLFF.